The present entry profiles one TCR beta chain with its context. Only CD45RO-negative cells positively selected for CCR7 counted as naive CD8 cells, so terminally differentiated effector memory CD45RA+ cells were excluded. The study drew its donors from healthy HIV-negative adults without recent acute infections or vaccinations. This table comes from immunoSEQ multiplex PCR, and its TCRdb copy is limited to in-frame clones, with some not included. The sample lists around 1.9 million clones, about 93% occurring once. This entry comes from a study of shared clonotypes between healthy human individuals. Across the whole study: The donor pool was made up of two women and a few men aged 18 to 49.

Trimming removed 4 bases from V and 6 bases from J; junction bases left unmatched: 10. Germline assignment: CDR1 MNHNS and CDR2 SASEGT. The CDR3 contains 18 residues. Specimen: naive CD8+ T cells from PBMCs. The TCR comes from a man aged 18 to 29 in good health. Some clones in this sample may be carry-over from other donors' samples. The V and J genes are TRBV6-1 and TRBJ2-2; 14 nucleotides line up with TRBD2. The CDR3: CASSGLAGGPEIAGELFF. The DNA of the CDR3 is TGTGCCAGCAGTGGACTAGCGGGAGGGCCTGAGATCGCCGGGGAGCTGTTTTTT.